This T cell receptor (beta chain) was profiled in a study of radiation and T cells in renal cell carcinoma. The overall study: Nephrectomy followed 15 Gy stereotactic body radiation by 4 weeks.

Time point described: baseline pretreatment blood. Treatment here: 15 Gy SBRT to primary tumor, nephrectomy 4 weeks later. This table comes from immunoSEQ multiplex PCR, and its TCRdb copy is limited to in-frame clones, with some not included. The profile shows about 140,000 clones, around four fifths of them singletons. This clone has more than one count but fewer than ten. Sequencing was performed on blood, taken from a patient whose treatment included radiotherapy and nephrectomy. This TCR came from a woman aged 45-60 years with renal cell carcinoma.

CDR3 coding DNA: TGTGCCAGCAGCCAAGATATAAGGGGTTCCTTTCCCTCCGAGCAGTACTTC. Protein sequence: CASSQDIRGSFPSEQYF. This chain links TRBV14 with TRBJ2-7, with D tentatively TRBD1 (5 bases). This CDR3 region has 17 residues. CDR1 SGHDN and CDR2 FVKESK come from the germline V gene. V was clipped by 0 bases and J by 6 bases, with 21 bases between them.